The clone carrying this T cell receptor beta chain was observed a few times. The antigen is not known. The record originates from a study of blood T cells in healthy people across ages. The wider study: Researchers report that template switching captured about one barcoded beta molecule per two T cells. Study findings and constraints: It was found that TCR beta diversity correlated strongly with the percentage of naive T cells. Unsorted PBMCs blocked a conclusive comparison of naive and antigen-experienced cells.

Germline values: CDR1 KGHSH, CDR2 LQKENI. This CDR3 has 15 residues. Deletions cut 5 bases from V and 0 bases from J, with 11 bases between. Primed by a sample-barcoded 5' primer and a J-beta primer mix, a second PCR proceeded for 7 to 11 cycles. TCRdb re-derived calls from the 5' RACE reads in MiXCR, one entry per CDR3 protein. The sample records hundreds of thousands of distinct CDR3 sequences, around half being singletons. This clonotype originated in a man aged 80 or over in good health. The chain uses TRBV18 and TRBJ2-1; D uncertain. The specimen was blood. CDR3 loop: CASSLWERSYNEQFF. In DNA form, the CDR3 reads TGTGCCAGCTCATTGTGGGAACGCTCCTACAATGAGCAGTTCTTC.